This note documents a single T cell receptor beta chain sequence. The sample belongs to a study of Ad26.COV2.S vaccination and SARS-CoV-2 variants. Treatment in this sample: roughly 18 received Ad26.COV2.S at low or high dose, single or two shots; several received placebo; per-sample allocation not given. Sampling happened 63 days after the first vaccine or placebo injection. This CDR3 comprises 14 residues. Germline values: CDR1 KGHSH, CDR2 LQKENI. Losses at the gene ends were 3 bases for V and 3 bases for J; bases not matched to a gene: 2. The repertoire was sequenced with immunoSEQ multiplex PCR; TCRdb's copy has only in-frame clones and lacks some. The sample holds approximately 410,000 clones, approximately 90% seen once.

The receptor's source is a person aged 18-65 years who received the Ad26.COV2.S COVID-19 vaccine or a placebo. The rearrangement uses TRBV18 and TRBJ2-5; 9 nucleotides line up with TRBD2. Sequences were derived from peripheral blood, sampled in a trial of Ad26.COV2.S vaccine versus placebo. The CDR3 spells CASSPERGEETQYF. The CDR3 bases are TGTGCCAGCTCACCGGAGCGGGGGGAAGAGACCCAGTACTTC.